A single sample is the source of the 8 T cell receptor beta chains below, sequenced in a study of Ad26.COV2.S vaccination and SARS-CoV-2 variants. The method was immunoSEQ multiplex PCR; TCRdb's version includes in-frame clones alone and lacks a portion of them. This table holds a few hundred thousand clones, around four fifths found once. Regarding treatment: 15 to 20 received Ad26.COV2.S at low or high dose, single or two shots; several received placebo; per-sample allocation not given. The investigators took samples on day 63 after the first vaccine or placebo injection. The sequences come from peripheral blood, collected in a trial of Ad26.COV2.S vaccine versus placebo. The receptors were gathered from a person aged 18-65 years who received the Ad26.COV2.S COVID-19 vaccine or a placebo.

The rearrangement joins TRBV5-1 to TRBJ2-3; possibly TRBD1 for D (5 bases). With 0 bases removed from V and 1 base from J, the gap between germline ends came to 6 bases. CDR3 length: 14 amino acids. Germline V gene lookup returns CDR1 SGHRS and CDR2 YFSETQ. CDR3 sequence (DNA): TGCGCCAGCAGCTTGGACAGGCGCACAGATACGCAGTATTTT. It encodes CASSLDRRTDTQYF.

The chain carries TRBV19 and TRBJ2-1, with D possibly matching TRBD2 (6 bases). The CDR3 sequence is 15 residues long. Germline V gives CDR1 LNHDA, CDR2 SQIVND (reference sequence). The ends were cut back, 6 bases at V and 12 bases at J, with 24 bases in the middle. The CDR3 sequence is CASRRKTTSYGVQFF. CDR3 DNA: TGTGCCAGTAGGAGAAAGACTACTAGCTACGGTGTGCAGTTCTTC.

The chain is built from TRBV4-3 and TRBJ1-2, with D unresolved. Germline V gene lookup returns CDR1 LGHNA and CDR2 YSLEER. V was cut by 0 bases and J by 7 bases, with 12 bases left in between. This CDR3 is 14 amino acids long. The CDR3 is CASSQDRAVSGYTF. The CDR3 DNA reads as TGCGCCAGCAGCCAAGATAGGGCAGTTAGTGGCTACACCTTC.

The chain joins TRBV4-2 to TRBJ2-2, with D tentatively TRBD1 or TRBD2 (5 bases each). This CDR3 has 14 amino acids. Between the trimmed V and J ends, which lost 1 base and 9 bases, there was a span of 12 bases. Per germline, CDR1 LGHNA and CDR2 YNFKEQ. For the CDR3, the DNA is TGTGCCAGCAGCCAAGGGGGGAGTAGCCGGGAGCTGTTTTTT. Translating gives CASSQGGSSRELFF.

The gene calls are TRBV2 and TRBJ2-1; 8 nucleotides agree with TRBD2. The V gene's germline CDR1 is SNHLY and CDR2 FYNNEI. Losses at the gene ends were 7 bases for V and 8 bases for J; bases not matched to a gene: 13. This CDR3 is 15 amino acids long. CDR3 sequence: CASMKVAGQGYEQFF. The CDR3 coding sequence is TGTGCCAGCATGAAGGTAGCGGGGCAGGGCTATGAGCAGTTCTTC.

DNA for the CDR3: TGTGCCAGCAGCGTAGTGAGCACAGATACGCAGTATTTT. It translates to CASSVVSTDTQYF. The chain recombines TRBV9 with TRBJ2-3, with no clear D. CDR1 is SGDLS and CDR2 is YYNGEE in the germline V gene. V lost 0 bases to trimming and J lost 0 bases, with 2 bases between them. This CDR3 is built from 13 residues.

The chain uses TRBV5-1 and TRBJ1-3; TRBD1 might be the D (6 bases). The CDR3 loop spans 19 amino acids. Germline-derived CDR1 and CDR2 are SGHRS and YFSETQ. The V end lost 1 base, the J end lost 4 bases, and 24 bases lay between the germline ends. CDR3 protein: CASSLFPPQGLSSGNTIYF. CDR3 DNA: TGCGCCAGCAGCTTGTTCCCGCCACAGGGATTGTCTTCAGGAAACACCATATATTTT. The full variable domain, in which reference TRBV5-1 and TRBJ1-3 provide the parts outside the CDR3, is KAGVTQTPRYLIKTRGQQVTLSCSPISGHRSVSWYQQTPGQGLQFLFEYFSETQRNKGNFPGRFSGRQFSNSRSEMNVSTLELGDSALYLCASSLFPPQGLSSGNTIYFGEGSWLTVV.

J is TRBJ1-1 and V is TRBV7-9; 9 nucleotides match TRBD1. Trimming removed 8 bases from V and 5 bases from J; junction bases left unmatched: 12. CDR3 length: 15 amino acids. CDR1 and CDR2 from the germline V gene are SEHNR and FQNEAQ (reference sequence). CDR3 sequence reads: CASSGLQGAGTEAFF. The DNA of the CDR3 is TGTGCCAGCTCGGGGCTACAGGGGGCGGGGACTGAAGCTTTCTTT.